The rows below give T cell receptor beta chains drawn from one sample of a study of T cells in Graves' hyperthyroidism and ophthalmopathy. TCRdb passed the multiplex PCR reads through MiXCR, listing each CDR3 protein once. The table has fewer than 450,000 distinct CDR3 sequences, about a sixth seen once. The sample consisted of blood. The receptors come from a young woman with Graves' hyperthyroidism that later progressed to Graves' ophthalmopathy. Each CDR3 is given with its conserved first and last residue. Each record gives: D gene, V gene, clone size, J gene, CDR3 DNA, CDR3 protein. The D gene is left open where the match is weak. Clone size is given for some rows only: seen once, a few or many times, or a class if the clone is expanded.

NA	TRBV19	NA	TRBJ2-2	TGTGCCAGTAGGGGGTCGGGTGCTAGCAGCACCGGGGAGCTGTTTTTT	CASRGSGASSTGELFF
TRBD2	TRBV6-1	few	TRBJ2-3	TGTGCCAGCAGTGAAGCTCTAGCGGGAGGTTTAGATACGCAGTATTTT	CASSEALAGGLDTQYF
TRBD2	TRBV11-2	many	TRBJ2-2	TGTGCCAGCAGCTGGGCGACTAGCGGGGGGCCTAACACCGGGGAGCTGTTTTTT	CASSWATSGGPNTGELFF
TRBD2	TRBV7-2	many	TRBJ2-7	TGTGCCAGCAGTTTGGGACTAGCGGGAGTCTACGAGCAGTACTTC	CASSLGLAGVYEQYF
TRBD2	TRBV29-1	many	TRBJ2-2	TGCAGCGTCCAAGGCGCGGGAGCGAACACCGGGGAGCTGTTTTTT	CSVQGAGANTGELFF
TRBD1	TRBV6-1	many	TRBJ1-3	TGTGCCAGCAGTTACGGGACAGCTGGAAACACCATATATTTT	CASSYGTAGNTIYF
NA	TRBV27	many	TRBJ2-4	TGTGCCAGCAGTTTGGGGTTCGGGGGAGACATTCAGTACTTC	CASSLGFGGDIQYF
NA	TRBV10-2	many	TRBJ1-1	TGCGCCAGCAGTGAGTCTGGGGGTTACACTGAAGCTTTCTTT	CASSESGGYTEAFF
NA	TRBV28	few	TRBJ2-5	TGTGCCAGCCTCACCCGGGGGAAAGAGACCCAGTACTTC	CASLTRGKETQYF
NA	TRBV27	many	TRBJ2-7	TGTGCCAGCAGTTCGCCGGGACTCGGATACGAGCAGTACTTC	CASSSPGLGYEQYF
NA	TRBV5-1	NA	TRBJ2-1	TGCGCCAGTACGCCGTGGGGAGCTAATGAGCAGTTCTTC	CASTPWGANEQFF
TRBD1	TRBV20-1	many	TRBJ1-1	TGCAGTGCACCCGACAGGGGGTTAGGAGCTTTCTTT	CSAPDRGLGAFF
NA	TRBV2	NA	TRBJ1-5	TGTGCCAGCAGTGGGAGGGGCGAGACGGATCAGCCCCAGCATTTT	CASSGRGETDQPQHF
NA	TRBV7-9	NA	TRBJ2-5	TGTGCCAGTGCGTGGACGAAGGAGACCCAGTACTTC	CASAWTKETQYF
NA	TRBV25-1	NA	TRBJ2-1	TGTGCCAGCGGGGACTCTAGGGATGAGCAGTTCTTC	CASGDSRDEQFF
TRBD1	TRBV19	many	TRBJ1-2	TGTGCCACCCAACCGGGACAGGGGAACTATGGCTACACCTTC	CATQPGQGNYGYTF
TRBD1	TRBV27	few	TRBJ2-7	TGTGCCAGCAGTTTGCTGGACCCGACAGGGAGCCTGGGGGACGAGCAGTACTTC	CASSLLDPTGSLGDEQYF
NA	TRBV7-8	many	TRBJ2-2	TGTGCCAGCATCGGGACAGGGGAGCTGTTTTTT	CASIGTGELFF
NA	TRBV29-1	NA	TRBJ2-1	TGCAGCGTCAGGGCGAGCTCCTACAATGAGCAGTTCTTC	CSVRASSYNEQFF
NA	TRBV11-2	few	TRBJ1-5	TGTGCCAGCAGCTTAGGGACACATAGCAATCAGCCCCAGCATTTT	CASSLGTHSNQPQHF
TRBD1	TRBV10-3	many	TRBJ2-1	TGTGCCATCAGCGAGAGGGGACAGGGAACCTACAATGAGCAGTTCTTC	CAISERGQGTYNEQFF
NA	TRBV2	many	TRBJ2-1	TGTGCCAGCAGTGAAGCGGAGACGGGTCGGAATGAGCAGTTCTTC	CASSEAETGRNEQFF
NA	TRBV19	few	TRBJ1-5	TGTGCCAGTAGTATAGTCGTCTATAGCAATCAGCCCCAGCATTTT	CASSIVVYSNQPQHF
TRBD1	TRBV19	many	TRBJ2-7	TGTGCCAGTAGTTCGACCGACAGGGGTGGATCCGAGCAGTACTTC	CASSSTDRGGSEQYF
NA	TRBV5-1	many	TRBJ1-6	TGCGCCAGCAGCTCGCGGGGGACCGGCAAATACTATAATTCACCCCTCCACTTT	CASSSRGTGKYYNSPLHF
NA	TRBV9	NA	TRBJ1-4	TGTGCCAGCAGCGTAGGTAGAGGGGGACATGAAAAACTGTTTTTT	CASSVGRGGHEKLFF
NA	TRBV7-9	NA	TRBJ1-4	TGTGCCAGCAGCTCCACGACGCCGACAGGTTCCGACTCTAATGAAAAACTGTTTTTT	CASSSTTPTGSDSNEKLFF
NA	TRBV30	many	TRBJ2-3	TGTGCCTGGAGTAGATGGACAGATACGCAGTATTTT	CAWSRWTDTQYF
TRBD1	TRBV11-2	many	TRBJ2-6	TGTGCCAGCAGCTTAACAGGGGATTACTCTGGGGCCAACGTCCTGACTTTC	CASSLTGDYSGANVLTF
NA	TRBV6-5	many	TRBJ2-5	TGTGCCAGCAGTTACCTCACAGGGACGACGGCGGAGACCCAGTACTTC	CASSYLTGTTAETQYF
NA	TRBV28	many	TRBJ2-3	TGTGCCAGCACTAGCCCTAGCACAGATACGCAGTATTTT	CASTSPSTDTQYF
NA	TRBV10-1	few	TRBJ2-7	TGCGCCAGCAGTGGGACTGAGTCCTACGAGCAGTACTTC	CASSGTESYEQYF
TRBD1	TRBV15	many	TRBJ1-2	TGTGCCACCAGCAGAGATCCCGGGACAGGGTTCAACTATGGCTACACCTTC	CATSRDPGTGFNYGYTF
NA	TRBV12-3/TRBV12-4	many	TRBJ1-1	TGTGCCAGCAGTTTTTTCGAGGGGAATCGAGGGTCTACTGAAGCTTTCTTT	CASSFFEGNRGSTEAFF
NA	TRBV28	many	TRBJ1-5	TGTGCCAGCAGTTTCGGGGGGAATCAGCCCCAGCATTTT	CASSFGGNQPQHF
NA	TRBV20-1	many	TRBJ2-7	TGCAGTGCTAGTCATGACGGAGTACGCTACGAGCAGTACTTC	CSASHDGVRYEQYF
TRBD2	TRBV5-1	many	TRBJ2-3	TGCGCCAGCAGCTGGGGACTAGCGGGAGACATGACAGATACGCAGTATTTT	CASSWGLAGDMTDTQYF
TRBD1	TRBV6-1	NA	TRBJ1-2	TGTGCCAGCAGTGAAAAAGGGACAGGGGGATACGGCTACACCTTC	CASSEKGTGGYGYTF